This TCR beta chain was sequenced during a study of blood T cell repertoires in COVID-19. Background on the study: From the United States, Italy and Spain came samples of acute and convalescent COVID-19.

Germline CDR1 is MGHRA and CDR2 is YSYEKL. The CDR3 has 14 amino acids. The ends were cut back, 8 bases at V and 0 bases at J, with 13 bases in the middle. This table comes from immunoSEQ multiplex PCR, and its TCRdb copy is limited to in-frame clones, with some not included. The data contain fewer than 200,000 clones, 70% to 90% of them singletons. The V call is TRBV4-1, the J call TRBJ1-1, with D maybe TRBD1 (5 bases). Material for sequencing was peripheral blood. The source of this sequence is a woman aged 60-75 years with COVID-19, enrolled during active disease. This CDR3 is CASARGTLNTEAFF. CDR3 nucleotide sequence: TGCGCCAGCGCTCGGGGGACGCTGAACACTGAAGCTTTCTTT.